Listed below are T cell receptor beta chains from one sample, sequenced in a study of blood T cell repertoires in COVID-19. Profiled with immunoSEQ multiplex PCR; TCRdb holds only in-frame clones, not every one. The sample holds approximately 300,000 clones, 90% seen once. The sequenced material came from peripheral blood. The receptor set was obtained from a woman between 25 and 40 years old with COVID-19, enrolled during active disease. CDR3s include the opening cysteine and the closing phenylalanine or tryptophan. D genes are given only for firm matches. Size values are once, few and many counts, or a class for expanded clones, and some rows have none.

clone_size,cdr3_length,j_call,v_call,d_call,cdr3_nt,cdr3_aa
once,14,TRBJ2-1,TRBV27,NA,TGTGCCAGCAGTTTACGTGTCCGAGGGAATGAGCAGTTCTTC,CASSLRVRGNEQFF
NA,14,TRBJ1-4,TRBV7-2,TRBD1,TGTGCCAGCAGCCCGACAGGGTTAGGTGAAAAACTGTTTTTT,CASSPTGLGEKLFF
NA,14,TRBJ1-2,TRBV4-1,NA,TGCGCCAGCAGCCCCGACAGATTTAACTATGGCTACACCTTC,CASSPDRFNYGYTF
NA,15,TRBJ2-3,TRBV28,NA,TGTGCCACCCTCTTTCAGAGGGGGTACACAGATACGCAGTATTTT,CATLFQRGYTDTQYF
NA,14,TRBJ2-7,TRBV5-6,TRBD1,TGTGCCAGCAGCTTCAGGGGGGACAGGGACGAGCAGTACTTC,CASSFRGDRDEQYF
NA,15,TRBJ1-1,TRBV9,TRBD1,TGTGCCAGCAGCGGGACAGGAGCAGTGAACACTGAAGCTTTCTTT,CASSGTGAVNTEAFF
NA,14,TRBJ1-2,TRBV4-1,NA,TGCGCCAGCAGCCAAGTCGGTCCGTTCGTAGGCTACACCTTC,CASSQVGPFVGYTF
NA,13,TRBJ1-1,TRBV2,NA,TGTGTCAGCAGTGACAGAGGAAACACTGAAGCTTTCTTT,CVSSDRGNTEAFF
NA,13,TRBJ2-2,TRBV27,NA,TGTGCCAGCAGTTGGGCAAACACCGGGGAGCTGTTTTTT,CASSWANTGELFF
NA,17,TRBJ2-3,TRBV10-1,TRBD2,TGCGCCAGCAGTGAGTCGACCCGCGGGAGGGAATCAGATACGCAGTATTTT,CASSESTRGRESDTQYF
NA,18,TRBJ2-2,TRBV18,TRBD2,TGTGCCAGCGCGCTCGCTCCGGGACTAGCCTTTAACACCGGGGAGCTGTTTTTT,CASALAPGLAFNTGELFF
NA,15,TRBJ2-7,TRBV7-9,TRBD2,TGTGCCAGCAGCTTAGTCGGTAGCGGGAGCGACGAGCAGTACTTC,CASSLVGSGSDEQYF
NA,15,TRBJ2-2,TRBV5-1,TRBD1,TGCGCCAGCAGCTTGGACAGGGGGGACACCGGGGAGCTGTTTTTT,CASSLDRGDTGELFF
NA,16,TRBJ1-6,TRBV30,NA,TGTGCCTGGAGTGAAGTGTGGGGCTACTATAATTCACCCCTCCACTTT,CAWSEVWGYYNSPLHF
NA,15,TRBJ1-5,TRBV4-1,NA,TGCGCCAGCAGCCAGAACAGGGCAGACAATCAGCCCCAGCATTTT,CASSQNRADNQPQHF
NA,15,TRBJ2-5,TRBV7-7,NA,TGTGCTAGCAGCTTACAGGCTGGTCGCCAAGAGACCCAGTACTTC,CASSLQAGRQETQYF
NA,16,TRBJ2-3,TRBV28,TRBD1,TGTGCCAGCAGTCGCCACCAGGGGGCAACGACAGATACGCAGTATTTT,CASSRHQGATTDTQYF
NA,13,TRBJ1-6,TRBV2,NA,TGTGCCAGCAGGGTGGGACAAGGATCACCCCTCCACTTT,CASRVGQGSPLHF
NA,15,TRBJ1-1,TRBV6-5,TRBD1,TGTGCCAGCAGCAAGGGACAGGGGGCCGTCTTGAGGGCTTTCTTT,CASSKGQGAVLRAFF
NA,15,TRBJ2-1,TRBV7-8,TRBD2,TGTGCCAGCAGCTTACTAGCGGGAGTTGGCAATGAGCAGTTCTTC,CASSLLAGVGNEQFF
NA,14,TRBJ2-5,TRBV7-9,NA,TGTGCCAGCAGCGCGACCCGGGCGGGAGAGACCCAGTACTTC,CASSATRAGETQYF
NA,13,TRBJ1-2,TRBV9,NA,TGTGCCAGCAGCGTAGTTACAGGCTATGGCTACACCTTC,CASSVVTGYGYTF
few,13,TRBJ1-2,TRBV28,TRBD1,TGTGCCAGCAGGTCAGGGGGGATCTGGGGCTACACCTTC,CASRSGGIWGYTF
NA,15,TRBJ2-1,TRBV10-3,NA,TGTGCCACAAGGGCCCCTAGCGTCTCCTACAATGAGCAGTTCTTC,CATRAPSVSYNEQFF
NA,15,TRBJ1-6,TRBV30,NA,TGTGCCTGGAGTAGCGGAAGCTCCTATAATTCACCCCTCCACTTT,CAWSSGSSYNSPLHF
NA,12,TRBJ2-7,TRBV5-1,TRBD2,TGCGCCAGCAGCCGGGGGGCCTACGAGCAGTACTTC,CASSRGAYEQYF
NA,11,TRBJ1-1,TRBV30,NA,TGTGCCTGGAGTCCAGGGCGTTCAGTTTTCTTT,CAWSPGRSVFF
NA,15,TRBJ1-6,TRBV28,TRBD1,TGTGCCAGCAGTTTCCGCGGGACAGGGAACTCACCCCTCCACTTT,CASSFRGTGNSPLHF
NA,13,TRBJ1-2,TRBV27,NA,TGTGCCAGCAGGTCAGGGTTAAGCTATGGCTACACCTTC,CASRSGLSYGYTF
NA,13,TRBJ1-5,TRBV7-2,NA,TGTGCCAGCAGCTTAGGACAGAAAAGGCCCCAGCATTTT,CASSLGQKRPQHF